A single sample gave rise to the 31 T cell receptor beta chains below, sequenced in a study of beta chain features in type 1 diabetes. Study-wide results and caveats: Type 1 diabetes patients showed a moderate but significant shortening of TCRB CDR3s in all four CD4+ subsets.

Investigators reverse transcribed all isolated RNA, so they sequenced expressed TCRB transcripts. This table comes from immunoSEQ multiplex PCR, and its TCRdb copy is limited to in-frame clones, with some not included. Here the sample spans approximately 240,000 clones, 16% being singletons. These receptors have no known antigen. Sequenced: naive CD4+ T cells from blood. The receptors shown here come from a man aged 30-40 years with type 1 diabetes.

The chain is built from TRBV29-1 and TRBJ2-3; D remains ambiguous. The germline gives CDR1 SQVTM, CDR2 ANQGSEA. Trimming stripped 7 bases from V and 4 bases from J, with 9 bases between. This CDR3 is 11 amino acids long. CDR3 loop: CSERQADTQYF. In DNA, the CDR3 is TGCAGCGAAAGACAAGCAGATACGCAGTATTTT.

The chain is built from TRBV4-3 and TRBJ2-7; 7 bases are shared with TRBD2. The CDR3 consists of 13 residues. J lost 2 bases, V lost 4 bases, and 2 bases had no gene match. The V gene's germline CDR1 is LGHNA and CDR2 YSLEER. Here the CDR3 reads CASSLSGAYEQYF. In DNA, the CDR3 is TGCGCCAGCAGCCTCAGCGGGGCCTACGAGCAGTACTTC.

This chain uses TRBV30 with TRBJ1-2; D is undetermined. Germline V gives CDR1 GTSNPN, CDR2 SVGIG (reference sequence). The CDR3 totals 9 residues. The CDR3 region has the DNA TGTGCAGAGAGCCCCGGCTACACCTTC. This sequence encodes CAESPGYTF. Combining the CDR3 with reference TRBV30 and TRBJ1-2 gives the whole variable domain SQTIHQWPATLVQPVGSPLSLECTVEGTSNPNLYWYRQAAGRGLQLLFYSVGIGQISSEVPQNLSASRPQDRQFILSSKKLLLSDSGFYLCAESPGYTFGSGTRLTVV.

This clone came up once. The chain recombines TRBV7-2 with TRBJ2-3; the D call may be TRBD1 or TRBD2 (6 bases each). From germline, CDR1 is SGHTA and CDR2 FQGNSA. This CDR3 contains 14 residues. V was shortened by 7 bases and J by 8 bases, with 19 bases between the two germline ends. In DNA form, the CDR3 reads TGTGCCAGCACCAGATCCGGAGGGGACATTACGCAGTATTTT. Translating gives CASTRSGGDITQYF.

CDR3 nucleotide sequence: TGTGCCAGCAGTGGGACTAGCGGGAGGGGCGGTGAGCAGTTCTTC. Its protein is CASSGTSGRGGEQFF. The rearrangement joins TRBV25-1 to TRBJ2-1; TRBD2 matches 15 bases. The ends lost 4 bases at V and 9 bases at J; junction bases unmatched: 4. This CDR3 is built from 15 residues. Germline V gene lookup returns CDR1 MGHDK and CDR2 SYGVNS.

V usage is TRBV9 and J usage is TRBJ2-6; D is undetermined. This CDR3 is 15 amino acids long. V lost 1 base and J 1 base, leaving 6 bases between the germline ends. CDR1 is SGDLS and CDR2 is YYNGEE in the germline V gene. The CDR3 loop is CASSVQSSGANVLTF. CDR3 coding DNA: TGTGCCAGCAGCGTACAGTCTTCTGGGGCCAACGTCCTGACTTTC. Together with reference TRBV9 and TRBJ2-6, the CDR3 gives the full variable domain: DSGVTQTPKHLITATGQRVTLRCSPRSGDLSVYWYQQSLDQGLQFLIQYYNGEERAKGNILERFSAQQFPDLHSELNLSSLELGDSALYFCASSVQSSGANVLTFGAGSRLTVL.

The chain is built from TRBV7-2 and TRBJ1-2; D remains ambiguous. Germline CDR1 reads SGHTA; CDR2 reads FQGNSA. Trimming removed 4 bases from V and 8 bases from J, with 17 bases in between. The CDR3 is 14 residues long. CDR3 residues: CASSSRTETGGYTF. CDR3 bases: TGTGCCAGCAGCTCCCGAACCGAAACTGGCGGCTACACCTTC.

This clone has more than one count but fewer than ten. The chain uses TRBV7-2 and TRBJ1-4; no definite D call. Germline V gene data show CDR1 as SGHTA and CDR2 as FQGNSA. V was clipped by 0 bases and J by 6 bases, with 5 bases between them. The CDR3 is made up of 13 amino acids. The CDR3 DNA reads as TGTGCCAGCAGCTTAGCGACCGATGAAAAACTGTTTTTT. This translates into CASSLATDEKLFF.

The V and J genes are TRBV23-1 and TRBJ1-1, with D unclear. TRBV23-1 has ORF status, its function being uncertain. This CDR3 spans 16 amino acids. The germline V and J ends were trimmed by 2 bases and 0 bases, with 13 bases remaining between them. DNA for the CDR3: TGCGCCAGCAGTCAAATTGCAGTCTCATTGAACACTGAAGCTTTCTTT. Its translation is CASSQIAVSLNTEAFF.

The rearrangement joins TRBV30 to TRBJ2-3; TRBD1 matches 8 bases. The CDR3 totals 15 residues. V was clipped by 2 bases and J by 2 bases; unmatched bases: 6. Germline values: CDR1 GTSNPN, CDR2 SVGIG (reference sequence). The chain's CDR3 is CAWSRTGGFTDTQYF. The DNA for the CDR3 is TGTGCCTGGAGTCGCACAGGGGGTTTCACAGATACGCAGTATTTT.

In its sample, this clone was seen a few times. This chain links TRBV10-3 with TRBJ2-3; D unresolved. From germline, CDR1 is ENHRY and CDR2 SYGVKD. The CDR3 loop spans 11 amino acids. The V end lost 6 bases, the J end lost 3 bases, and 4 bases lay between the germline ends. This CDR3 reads CAIRGTDTQYF. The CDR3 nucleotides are TGTGCCATCAGGGGGACAGATACGCAGTATTTT.

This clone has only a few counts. The CDR3 region is CASSASTGGVGQGSYEQYF. For the CDR3, the DNA is TGTGCCAGCAGTGCCAGTACAGGGGGCGTGGGCCAAGGCTCCTACGAGCAGTACTTC. J is TRBJ2-7 and V is TRBV6-1, with 9 bases identical to TRBD1. The trim removed 4 bases at V and 0 bases at J, leaving 16 bases unmatched. Germline loops: CDR1 MNHNS, CDR2 SASEGT. This CDR3 has 19 residues.

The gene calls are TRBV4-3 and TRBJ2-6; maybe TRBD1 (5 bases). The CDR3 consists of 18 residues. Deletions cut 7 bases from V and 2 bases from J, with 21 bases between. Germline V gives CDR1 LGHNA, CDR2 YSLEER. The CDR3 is CASMKTGPSLTGANVLTF. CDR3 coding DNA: TGCGCCAGCATGAAAACAGGACCCAGTTTAACTGGGGCCAACGTCCTGACTTTC.

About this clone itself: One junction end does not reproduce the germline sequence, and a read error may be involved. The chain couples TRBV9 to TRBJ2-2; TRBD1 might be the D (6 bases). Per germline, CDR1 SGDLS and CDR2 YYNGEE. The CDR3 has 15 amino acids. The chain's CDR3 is CASNVNGQSTGELFF. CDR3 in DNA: TGTGCCAGCAACGTAAACGGACAGTCCACCGGGGAGCTGTTTTTT. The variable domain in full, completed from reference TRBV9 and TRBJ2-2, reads DSGVTQTPKHLITATGQRVTLRCSPRSGDLSVYWYQQSLDQGLQFLIQYYNGEERAKGNILERFSAQQFPDLHSELNLSSLELGDSALYFCASNVNGQSTGELFFGEGSRLTVL.

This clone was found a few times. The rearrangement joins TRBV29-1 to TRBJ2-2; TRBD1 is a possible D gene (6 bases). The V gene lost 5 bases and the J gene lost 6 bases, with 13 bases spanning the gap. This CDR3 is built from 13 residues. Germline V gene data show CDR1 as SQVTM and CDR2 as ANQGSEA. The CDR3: CSVKRGIAGELFF. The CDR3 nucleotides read TGCAGCGTTAAAAGGGGGATCGCCGGGGAGCTGTTTTTT.

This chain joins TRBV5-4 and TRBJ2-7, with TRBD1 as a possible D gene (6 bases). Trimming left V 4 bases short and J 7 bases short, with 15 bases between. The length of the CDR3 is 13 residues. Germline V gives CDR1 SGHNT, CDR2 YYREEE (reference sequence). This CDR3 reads CASSDWTVYEQYF. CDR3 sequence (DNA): TGTGCCAGCAGCGATTGGACAGTCTATGAGCAGTACTTC.

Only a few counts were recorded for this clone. The CDR3 here is CASSPPFQGTDTQYF. The CDR3 bases are TGTGCCAGCTCACCACCGTTCCAGGGCACAGATACGCAGTATTTT. The gene calls are TRBV18 and TRBJ2-3; no reliable D call. The germline CDR1 and CDR2 sequences are KGHSH and LQKENI. V lost 0 bases to trimming and J lost 1 base, with 8 bases between them. CDR3 length: 15 amino acids.

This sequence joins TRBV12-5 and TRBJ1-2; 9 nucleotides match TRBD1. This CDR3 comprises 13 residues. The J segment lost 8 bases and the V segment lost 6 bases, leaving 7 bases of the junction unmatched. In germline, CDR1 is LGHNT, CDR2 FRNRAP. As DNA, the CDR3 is TGTGCTAGTGGCGGACAGGGGATGAGGGGCTACACCTTC. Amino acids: CASGGQGMRGYTF. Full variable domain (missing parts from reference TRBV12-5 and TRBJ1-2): DARVTQTPRHKVTEMGQEVTMRCQPILGHNTVFWYRQTMMQGLELLAYFRNRAPLDDSGMPKDRFSAEMPDATLATLKIQPSEPRDSAVYFCASGGQGMRGYTFGSGTRLTVV.

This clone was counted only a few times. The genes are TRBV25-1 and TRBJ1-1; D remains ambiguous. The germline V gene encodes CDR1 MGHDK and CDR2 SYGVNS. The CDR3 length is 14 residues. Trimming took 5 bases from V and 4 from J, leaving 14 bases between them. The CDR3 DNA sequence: TGTGCCAGCAGTCAAAACTCGTGGGGCACTGAAGCTTTCTTT. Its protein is CASSQNSWGTEAFF.

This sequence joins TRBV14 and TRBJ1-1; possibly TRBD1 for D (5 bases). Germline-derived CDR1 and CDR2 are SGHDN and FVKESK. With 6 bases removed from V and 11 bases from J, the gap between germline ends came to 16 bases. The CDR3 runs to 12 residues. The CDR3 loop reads CASSRSGPNAFF. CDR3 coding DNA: TGTGCCAGCAGTCGGTCAGGGCCAAACGCTTTCTTT.

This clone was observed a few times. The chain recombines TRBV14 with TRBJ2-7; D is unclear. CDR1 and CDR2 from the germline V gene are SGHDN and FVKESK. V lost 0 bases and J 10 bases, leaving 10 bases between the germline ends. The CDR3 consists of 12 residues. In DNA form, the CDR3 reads TGTGCCAGCAGCCAAGATCGCGCCGTACAGTACTTC. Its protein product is CASSQDRAVQYF.

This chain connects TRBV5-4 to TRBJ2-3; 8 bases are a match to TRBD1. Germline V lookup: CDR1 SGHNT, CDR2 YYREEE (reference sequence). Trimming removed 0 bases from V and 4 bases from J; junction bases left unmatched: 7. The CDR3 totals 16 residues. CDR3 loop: CASSLGQGILSDTQYF. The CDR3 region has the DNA TGTGCCAGCAGCTTGGGACAGGGGATCTTGTCAGATACGCAGTATTTT.

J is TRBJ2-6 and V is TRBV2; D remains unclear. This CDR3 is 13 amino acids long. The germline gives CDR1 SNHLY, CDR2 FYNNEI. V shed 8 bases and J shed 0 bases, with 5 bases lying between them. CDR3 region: CASGNSGANVLTF. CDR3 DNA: TGTGCCAGCGGGAACTCTGGGGCCAACGTCCTGACTTTC.

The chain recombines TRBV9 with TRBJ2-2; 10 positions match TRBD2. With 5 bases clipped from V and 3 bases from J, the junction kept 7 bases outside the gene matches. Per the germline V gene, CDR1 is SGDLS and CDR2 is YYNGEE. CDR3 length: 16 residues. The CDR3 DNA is TGTGCCAGCAGTAAGCGGGAGGGCCCCGACACCGGGGAGCTGTTTTTT. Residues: CASSKREGPDTGELFF. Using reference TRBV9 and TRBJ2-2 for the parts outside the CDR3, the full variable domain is DSGVTQTPKHLITATGQRVTLRCSPRSGDLSVYWYQQSLDQGLQFLIQYYNGEERAKGNILERFSAQQFPDLHSELNLSSLELGDSALYFCASSKREGPDTGELFFGEGSRLTVL.

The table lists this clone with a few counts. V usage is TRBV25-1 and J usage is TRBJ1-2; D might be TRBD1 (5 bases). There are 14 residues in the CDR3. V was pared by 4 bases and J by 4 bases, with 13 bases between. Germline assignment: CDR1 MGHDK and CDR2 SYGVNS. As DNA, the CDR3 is TGTGCCAGCAGTGCCCAGGGAGCAGCCTATGGCTACACCTTC. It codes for CASSAQGAAYGYTF.

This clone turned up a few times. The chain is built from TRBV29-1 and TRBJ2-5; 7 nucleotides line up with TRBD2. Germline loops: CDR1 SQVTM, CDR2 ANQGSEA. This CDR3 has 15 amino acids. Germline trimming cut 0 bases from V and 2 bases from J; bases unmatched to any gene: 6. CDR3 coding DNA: TGCAGCGTTGAAGATGCGGGGGTAAAACAAGAGACCCAGTACTTC. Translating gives CSVEDAGVKQETQYF.

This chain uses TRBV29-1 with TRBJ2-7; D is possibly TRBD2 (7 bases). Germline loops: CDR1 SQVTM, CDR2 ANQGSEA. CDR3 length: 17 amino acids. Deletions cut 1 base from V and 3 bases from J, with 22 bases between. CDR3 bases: TGCAGCGTTGAAGCTCCCGAACACCCGGGGGGCCTCTACGAGCAGTACTTC. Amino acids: CSVEAPEHPGGLYEQYF.

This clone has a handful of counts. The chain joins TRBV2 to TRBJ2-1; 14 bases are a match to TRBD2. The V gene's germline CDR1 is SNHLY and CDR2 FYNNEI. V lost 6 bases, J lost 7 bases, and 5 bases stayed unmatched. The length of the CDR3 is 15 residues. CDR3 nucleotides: TGTGCCAGCAGCCGACTAGCGGGAGGGCCAAATGAGCAGTTCTTC. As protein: CASSRLAGGPNEQFF. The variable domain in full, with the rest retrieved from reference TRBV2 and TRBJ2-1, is EPEVTQTPSHQVTQMGQEVILRCVPISNHLYFYWYRQILGQKVEFLVSFYNNEISEKSEIFDDQFSVERPDGSNFTLKIRSTKLEDSAMYFCASSRLAGGPNEQFFGPGTRLTVL.

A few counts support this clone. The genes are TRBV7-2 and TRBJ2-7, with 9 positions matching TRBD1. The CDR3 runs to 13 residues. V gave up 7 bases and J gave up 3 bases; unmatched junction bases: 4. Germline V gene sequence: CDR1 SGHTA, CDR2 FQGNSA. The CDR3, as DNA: TGTGCCAGCACCCCGGGACAGGGCTACGAGCAGTACTTC. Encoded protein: CASTPGQGYEQYF.

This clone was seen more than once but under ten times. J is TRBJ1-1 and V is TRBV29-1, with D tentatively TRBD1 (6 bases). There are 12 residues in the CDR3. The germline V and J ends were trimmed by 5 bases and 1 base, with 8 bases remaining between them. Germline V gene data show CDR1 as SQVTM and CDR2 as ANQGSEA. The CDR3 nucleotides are TGCAGCGTTTCGGGACAGAACACTGAAGCTTTCTTT. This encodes CSVSGQNTEAFF. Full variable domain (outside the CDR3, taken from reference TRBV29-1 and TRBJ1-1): SAVISQKPSRDICQRGTSLTIQCQVDSQVTMMFWYRQQPGQSLTLIATANQGSEATYESGFVIDKFPISRPNLTFSTLTVSNMSPEDSSIYLCSVSGQNTEAFFGQGTRLTVV.

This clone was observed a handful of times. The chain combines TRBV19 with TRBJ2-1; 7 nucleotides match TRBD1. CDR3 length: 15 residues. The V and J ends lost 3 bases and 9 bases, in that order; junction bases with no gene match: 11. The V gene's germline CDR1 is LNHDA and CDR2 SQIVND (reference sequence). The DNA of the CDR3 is TGTGCCAGTAGTATTAGGGACAGACAAAGTAGTGAGCAGTTCTTC. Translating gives CASSIRDRQSSEQFF.